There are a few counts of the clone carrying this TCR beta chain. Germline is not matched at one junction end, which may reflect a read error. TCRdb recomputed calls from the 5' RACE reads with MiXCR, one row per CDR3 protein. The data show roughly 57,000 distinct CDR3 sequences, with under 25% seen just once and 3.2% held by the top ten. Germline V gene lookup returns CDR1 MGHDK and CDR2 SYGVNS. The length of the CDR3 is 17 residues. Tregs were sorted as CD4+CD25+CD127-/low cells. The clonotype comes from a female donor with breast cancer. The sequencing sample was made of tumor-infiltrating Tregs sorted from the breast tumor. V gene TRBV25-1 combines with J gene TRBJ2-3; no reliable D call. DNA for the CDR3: TGTGCCGGCAGTTCCCCCGTCCGGGCATTGGCCCCAGATACGCAGTATTTT. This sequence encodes CAGSSPVRALAPDTQYF.